This T cell receptor beta chain was captured in a study of brain T cells in children with intractable seizures. Findings of the study overall: Only CDR3 sequence similarity suggested viral specificity, without known HCMV serostatus.

Points on this clone: The target antigen is unknown.

Sequencing was limited to surgery cases with top T cell transcript signatures in brain tissue. At least one anti-epileptic drug was given before surgery. Profiling relied on immunoSEQ multiplex PCR, and the TCRdb table lists in-frame clones only, not all of them. The sample carries 110,000 or so clones, roughly 92% recorded once. The receptor's source is a boy younger than two with hemimegalencephaly and intractable seizures. The input for sequencing was peripheral blood, taken at surgery.

The CDR3 DNA reads TGTGCCAGCAGCCGTGACTTCGTTGGTCATGACACCGGGGAGCTGTTTTTT. This gives the protein CASSRDFVGHDTGELFF. The chain links TRBV7-3 to TRBJ2-2; D unresolved. CDR1 is SGHTA and CDR2 is FQGTGA in the germline V gene. The CDR3 has 17 residues. V was shortened by 5 bases and J by 3 bases, with 19 bases between the two germline ends. The full variable domain, with the rest looked up from reference TRBV7-3 and TRBJ2-2, is GAGVSQTPSNKVTEKGKYVELRCDPISGHTALYWYRQSLGQGPEFLIYFQGTGAADDSGLPNDRFFAVRPEGSVSTLKIQRTERGDSAVYLCASSRDFVGHDTGELFFGEGSRLTVL.